A selection of T cell receptor beta chains follows, all from one sample in a study of shared T cell receptors in the human thymus. Assay used: immunoSEQ multiplex PCR; TCRdb lists only in-frame clones, some missing. The data show roughly 500,000 clones, 70% to 80% seen once. These same records also appear under a second study, on human thymus T cells.

The sequencing sample was made of thymocytes. Receptors were obtained from a boy in the first two years of life with a congenital heart defect. Both conserved end residues are part of each CDR3. Each record gives: D gene, V gene, J gene, clone size, CDR3 protein, CDR3 DNA. D genes are given only for firm matches. Size is stated for part of the rows, as once, few or many counts, or as a class when the clone is expanded.

D gene: .
V gene: TRBV5-4
J gene: TRBJ2-2
clone size: few
CDR3 protein: CASSLHQASFPTGELFF
CDR3 DNA: TGTGCCAGCAGCTTGCACCAGGCTAGCTTCCCGACCGGGGAGCTGTTTTTT

D gene: TRBD1
V gene: TRBV4-3
J gene: TRBJ1-4
clone size: few
CDR3 protein: CASRDRDREKLFF
CDR3 DNA: TGCGCCAGCAGGGACAGGGATCGGGAAAAACTGTTTTTT

D gene: .
V gene: TRBV27
J gene: TRBJ2-7
clone size: .
CDR3 protein: CASSLFTGVEQYF
CDR3 DNA: TGTGCCAGCAGTTTATTCACGGGGGTCGAGCAGTACTTC

D gene: .
V gene: TRBV7-9
J gene: TRBJ2-3
clone size: .
CDR3 protein: CASSLRGRGSTDTQYF
CDR3 DNA: TGTGCCAGCAGCTTACGGGGCAGGGGCAGCACAGATACGCAGTATTTT

D gene: TRBD2
V gene: TRBV7-9
J gene: TRBJ2-2
clone size: .
CDR3 protein: CASSTGTSGNMNTGELFF
CDR3 DNA: TGTGCCAGCAGCACCGGGACTAGCGGGAACATGAACACCGGGGAGCTGTTTTTT

D gene: TRBD1
V gene: TRBV6-4
J gene: TRBJ1-4
clone size: few
CDR3 protein: CASSIQGALEEKLFF
CDR3 DNA: TGTGCCAGCAGCATACAGGGGGCACTGGAAGAAAAACTGTTTTTT

D gene: .
V gene: TRBV18
J gene: TRBJ2-1
clone size: few
CDR3 protein: CASSPPGKRVEQFF
CDR3 DNA: TGTGCCAGCTCACCACCGGGAAAGCGGGTTGAGCAGTTCTTC

D gene: .
V gene: TRBV6-1
J gene: TRBJ1-1
clone size: .
CDR3 protein: CASSEEDKAPVRVIRPWPEAFF
CDR3 DNA: TGTGCCAGCAGTGAAGAGGATAAGGCCCCCGTGAGGGTGATAAGGCCTTGGCCTGAAGCTTTCTTT

D gene: .
V gene: TRBV7-2
J gene: TRBJ2-7
clone size: .
CDR3 protein: CASSLDAREASYEQYF
CDR3 DNA: TGTGCCAGCAGCTTAGACGCGCGGGAAGCCTCCTACGAGCAGTACTTC

D gene: .
V gene: TRBV7-2
J gene: TRBJ2-3
clone size: .
CDR3 protein: CASRPHWRDGTDTQYF
CDR3 DNA: TGTGCCAGCAGGCCTCACTGGCGGGACGGCACAGATACGCAGTATTTT

D gene: .
V gene: TRBV19
J gene: TRBJ1-2
clone size: .
CDR3 protein: CASSVGLSGGYTF
CDR3 DNA: TGTGCCAGTAGTGTCGGGCTTTCGGGAGGCTACACCTTC

D gene: .
V gene: TRBV6-1
J gene: TRBJ1-1
clone size: few
CDR3 protein: CASSGEGRGAFF
CDR3 DNA: TGTGCCAGCAGTGGTGAGGGCCGGGGGGCTTTCTTT

D gene: TRBD1
V gene: TRBV6-5
J gene: TRBJ1-4
clone size: .
CDR3 protein: CASSPDRERQKLFF
CDR3 DNA: TGTGCCAGCAGTCCCGACAGGGAACGGCAAAAACTGTTTTTT

D gene: .
V gene: TRBV4-3
J gene: TRBJ1-6
clone size: .
CDR3 protein: CASSQDRGDNSPLHF
CDR3 DNA: TGCGCCAGCAGCCAAGACAGGGGAGATAATTCACCCCTCCACTTT

D gene: .
V gene: TRBV4-1
J gene: TRBJ1-3
clone size: few
CDR3 protein: CASSRQTGNTIYF
CDR3 DNA: TGCGCCAGCAGCCGGCAGACTGGAAACACCATATATTTT

D gene: .
V gene: TRBV5-1
J gene: TRBJ2-1
clone size: .
CDR3 protein: CASSCGGPNCYNEQFF
CDR3 DNA: TGCGCCAGCAGCTGTGGAGGGCCCAATTGTTACAATGAGCAGTTCTTC

D gene: TRBD2
V gene: TRBV7-9
J gene: TRBJ2-1
clone size: .
CDR3 protein: CASSLREGTYNEQFF
CDR3 DNA: TGTGCCAGCAGCTTAAGGGAGGGGACCTACAATGAGCAGTTCTTC

D gene: .
V gene: TRBV5-1
J gene: TRBJ1-4
clone size: few
CDR3 protein: CASSLPGGSNEKLFF
CDR3 DNA: TGCGCCAGCAGCTTGCCGGGGGGGTCTAATGAAAAACTGTTTTTT

D gene: .
V gene: TRBV27
J gene: TRBJ1-4
clone size: .
CDR3 protein: CASSLRGCEKLFF
CDR3 DNA: TGTGCCAGCAGTTTACGGGGGTGTGAAAAACTGTTTTTT

D gene: TRBD2
V gene: TRBV4-1
J gene: TRBJ2-1
clone size: once
CDR3 protein: CASSQVSSGIPSSEQFF
CDR3 DNA: TGCGCCAGCAGCCAAGTCTCAAGCGGGATCCCTTCGAGTGAGCAGTTCTTC

D gene: TRBD1
V gene: TRBV19
J gene: TRBJ1-1
clone size: once
CDR3 protein: CASRPLFRTGPDTEAFF
CDR3 DNA: TGTGCCAGTAGGCCCCTGTTCCGGACAGGGCCGGACACTGAAGCTTTCTTT

D gene: .
V gene: TRBV19
J gene: TRBJ2-2
clone size: .
CDR3 protein: CASSTLTGSNTGELFF
CDR3 DNA: TGTGCCAGTAGTACCCTCACCGGGAGCAACACCGGGGAGCTGTTTTTT

D gene: .
V gene: TRBV10-3
J gene: TRBJ2-6
clone size: .
CDR3 protein: CAISEGVGANVLTF
CDR3 DNA: TGTGCCATCAGTGAGGGAGTCGGGGCCAACGTCCTGACTTTC

D gene: TRBD1
V gene: TRBV5-1
J gene: TRBJ2-7
clone size: .
CDR3 protein: CASSLKQGASYEQYF
CDR3 DNA: TGCGCCAGCAGCTTGAAACAGGGGGCTTCCTACGAGCAGTACTTC

D gene: .
V gene: TRBV29-1
J gene: TRBJ2-1
clone size: .
CDR3 protein: CSAPRGSGYPVRDEQFF
CDR3 DNA: TGCAGCGCCCCAAGGGGTAGCGGATACCCGGTTAGGGATGAGCAGTTCTTC

D gene: .
V gene: TRBV28
J gene: TRBJ1-1
clone size: .
CDR3 protein: CASSYSVNTEAFF
CDR3 DNA: TGTGCCAGCAGTTATTCGGTGAACACTGAAGCTTTCTTT

D gene: .
V gene: TRBV14
J gene: TRBJ2-2
clone size: .
CDR3 protein: CASSQGGTGELFF
CDR3 DNA: TGTGCCAGCAGCCAAGGAGGGACCGGGGAGCTGTTTTTT

D gene: .
V gene: TRBV28
J gene: TRBJ2-1
clone size: once
CDR3 protein: CASSFPVERLDNEQFF
CDR3 DNA: TGTGCCAGCAGTTTCCCCGTAGAGCGTCTAGACAATGAGCAGTTCTTC